The present T cell receptor (beta chain) was sequenced within a study of radiotherapy plus CTLA-4 blockade in lung cancer (dated by TCRdb to about 2018). As for the study more broadly: Objective responses occurred in 18% of enrolled patients, and 30% to 40% achieved disease control.

Summary of the overall study and its limitations: After treatment with radiotherapy and ipilimumab, TCR clones that originated in tumors expanded in peripheral blood. The strongest predictors of response were reported to be early dynamic shifts in blood T cell clones along with a rise in serum interferon-beta following radiation.

From the germline V gene, CDR1 is SGHRS and CDR2 is YFSETQ. Trimming costs V 1 base and J 4 bases, and their ends lie 12 bases apart. Taken from cysteine to phenylalanine, the CDR3 has 15 residues. Only the CDR3 DNA stays, 45 bases, in frame from base 1. The study tested focal radiation therapy combined with CTLA-4 blockade (ipilimumab) in patients with chemo-refractory metastatic non-small-cell lung cancer. The library was prepared using the immunoSEQ multiplex PCR assay. The immuneACCESS repertoire file appears here via TCRdb, limited to in-frame rearrangements. These files lack a portion of the clones; in checked studies, under half of the deficit traces to unresolved V genes, and the cause of the others is not known. This sample lists roughly 78,000 clones; roughly 75% were detected once. Around 7.1% of the sample is in the top ten clones. As to this clone: There is no known antigen for this receptor. No base quality values were provided; no much bigger clone lies one nucleotide off.

This chain joins TRBV5-1 to TRBJ1-5, and possibly TRBD1, on 6 matching bases. The specimen comprised peripheral blood, sampled from a patient treated with radiotherapy plus ipilimumab. The sequence was obtained from a human donor with non-small cell lung cancer who had a complete response to radiotherapy plus ipilimumab. The DNA reads TGCGCCAGCAGCTTGACAGGGCAGCGTAATCAGCCCCAGCATTTT. Its protein reads: CASSLTGQRNQPQHF.